This T cell receptor beta chain is from a study of OX40 agonist ivuxolimab in advanced cancers. Study overall: Prior therapy, whether anti-PD-1, anti-PD-L1 or anti-CTLA-4, was allowed, and about 39% had some.

About this clone: What it recognizes is unknown.

Patients were ruled out by autoimmune disease history or systemic immunosuppression. Sampled blood was obtained at baseline, cycle 4 day 1, and cycle 7 day 1. The study, taken as a whole, reports: What antigens the expanded peripheral T cells recognized was never established.

V lost 8 bases and J 6 bases, leaving 19 bases between the germline ends. This CDR3 is built from 15 residues. Per the germline V gene, CDR1 is WSHSY and CDR2 is SAAADI. Profiled with immunoSEQ multiplex PCR; TCRdb holds only in-frame clones, not every one. This table holds tens of thousands of clones, around 81% found once. This receptor was taken from an adult with an advanced solid tumor such as melanoma, head and neck, liver or kidney cancer. The genes are TRBV10-2 and TRBJ2-2, with a tentative D call TRBD2 (7 bases). The sequences come from CD4+ or CD8+ T cells sorted from blood, collected in a trial of the OX40 agonist ivuxolimab. CDR3 coding DNA: TGCGCCAGCGGCCTAGGGGGGGATTGGGCCGGGGAGCTGTTTTTT. Protein: CASGLGGDWAGELFF.